This is a list of T cell receptor beta chains from one sample in a study of blood T cell repertoires in COVID-19. Method: immunoSEQ multiplex PCR; TCRdb's copy keeps in-frame clones and lacks some. Of about 78,000 clones in the sample, roughly 87% were seen once. Sequenced sample: peripheral blood. The receptor set was obtained from a woman between 45 and 65 years old in a cohort sampled during active COVID-19. Each CDR3 is given with its conserved first and last residue. D genes are given only for firm matches. Size is stated for part of the rows, as once, few or many counts, or as a class when the clone is expanded.

j_call d_call v_call clone_size cdr3_aa cdr3_nt
TRBJ1-1 NA TRBV10-1 NA CASSDRTYTEAFF TGCGCCAGCAGTGACCGAACTTACACTGAAGCTTTCTTT
TRBJ2-2 NA TRBV7-7 NA CASSPGLYTGELFF TGTGCCAGCAGCCCGGGACTTTACACCGGGGAGCTGTTTTTT
TRBJ1-2 NA TRBV23-1 NA CASSHHGQRYGYTF TGCGCCAGCAGTCACCACGGACAGCGCTATGGCTACACCTTC
TRBJ2-1 TRBD2 TRBV2 NA CASSEAGGGLAVYNEQFF TGTGCCAGCAGTGAAGCCGGAGGGGGACTAGCGGTTTACAATGAGCAGTTCTTC
TRBJ2-1 NA TRBV7-8 NA CASSLEGHPGNEQFF TGTGCCAGCAGCTTAGAAGGACACCCCGGGAATGAGCAGTTCTTC
TRBJ1-2 NA TRBV18 NA CASSPPGDWGYGYTF TGTGCCAGCTCACCACCGGGGGACTGGGGCTATGGCTACACCTTC
TRBJ1-1 TRBD1 TRBV5-1 NA CASSSVLQGDTEAFF TGCGCCAGCAGCTCCGTTCTACAGGGGGACACTGAAGCTTTCTTT
TRBJ1-1 NA TRBV5-4 NA CASSNGGGALNTEAFF TGTGCCAGCAGCAACGGCGGAGGGGCCTTGAACACTGAAGCTTTCTTT
TRBJ1-6 NA TRBV10-2 NA CASNPTGGNSPLHF TGCGCCAGCAACCCGACGGGAGGTAATTCACCCCTCCACTTT
TRBJ1-5 NA TRBV5-1 NA CASSLELGPVQQHF TGCGCCAGCAGCTTGGAGCTGGGGCCGGTCCAGCAGCATTTT
TRBJ2-2 TRBD1 TRBV30 NA CAWREPGTVNTGELFF TGTGCCTGGAGGGAACCCGGGACAGTGAACACCGGGGAGCTGTTTTTT
TRBJ1-1 TRBD1 TRBV28 NA CASTPTGARNTEAFF TGTGCCAGCACCCCTACAGGGGCTAGGAACACTGAAGCTTTCTTT
TRBJ2-7 NA TRBV5-6 once CASSLGYSWYEQYF TGTGCCAGCAGCTTGGGTTACTCGTGGTACGAGCAGTACTTC
TRBJ2-1 TRBD1 TRBV6-5 NA CASSLGQGGHNEQFF TGTGCCAGCAGCCTGGGACAGGGGGGCCACAATGAGCAGTTCTTC
TRBJ2-7 TRBD1 TRBV5-5 NA CASSIRTGPSYEQYF TGTGCCAGCAGCATCCGGACAGGTCCATCCTACGAGCAGTACTTC
TRBJ2-5 NA TRBV3-1/TRBV3-2 NA CASSPRGAGRETQYF TGTGCCAGCAGCCCCCGGGGGGCGGGAAGGGAGACCCAGTACTTC
TRBJ2-1 TRBD1 TRBV19 NA CASKVRTGYHEQFF TGTGCCAGTAAAGTCAGGACAGGTTATCATGAGCAGTTCTTC
TRBJ2-1 NA TRBV11-3 NA CASSSKGVYNEQFF TGTGCCAGCAGCTCGAAGGGGGTCTACAATGAGCAGTTCTTC
TRBJ1-5 NA TRBV2 NA CASIPQSNQPQHF TGTGCCAGCATACCCCAGAGCAATCAGCCCCAGCATTTT
TRBJ1-2 NA TRBV28 once CASRHMGARDYGYTF TGTGCCAGCAGGCATATGGGGGCGAGGGACTATGGCTACACCTTC
TRBJ1-1 NA TRBV28 NA CASTLQGPKDTEAFF TGTGCCAGCACTTTGCAGGGGCCCAAAGACACTGAAGCTTTCTTT
TRBJ2-7 NA TRBV11-2 NA CASSLGREWAYEQYF TGTGCCAGCAGCTTAGGGAGGGAGTGGGCCTACGAGCAGTACTTC
TRBJ2-7 NA TRBV12-3/TRBV12-4 NA CASSGNYEQYF TGTGCCAGCAGCGGGAACTACGAGCAGTACTTC
TRBJ2-7 TRBD1 TRBV18 NA CASSPRTGDTYEQYF TGTGCCAGCTCACCCCGGACAGGCGATACCTACGAGCAGTACTTC
TRBJ2-6 NA TRBV10-1 NA CASSESVPGCPLGANVLTF TGCGCCAGCAGTGAGTCCGTTCCGGGATGCCCTCTGGGAGCCAACGTCCTGACTTTC
TRBJ1-6 NA TRBV4-1 few CASSQEALVDSPLHF TGCGCCAGCAGCCAAGAGGCCCTTGTCGATTCACCCCTCCACTTT